This TCR beta chain is drawn from a study of blood T cell repertoires in COVID-19. In the study overall: Samples taken during acute and convalescent COVID-19 were collected in the United States, Italy and Spain.

Libraries were prepared by immunoSEQ multiplex PCR; TCRdb keeps only in-frame clonotypes and omits some of them. There are about 270,000 clones in the sample; 88% occur only once, and about 3% lies in the top ten. This CDR3 spans 14 amino acids. Germline-derived CDR1 and CDR2 are MNHEY and SMNVEV (reference sequence). V gave up 5 bases and J gave up 3 bases; unmatched junction bases: 3. This study enrolled people aged 18 to 89 from around 26 US geographic areas. Recovered status in Cohort 3 required two negative PCRs, clearance, or symptom resolution. The origin of this receptor is a woman between 50 and 59 years old who had recovered from COVID-19. This sequence joins TRBV27 and TRBJ2-7, with 11 bases that match TRBD2. Sequencing was performed on PBMCs or T cells enriched from blood (not recorded which). CDR3 loop: CASSLAGGGYEQYF. CDR3 DNA: TGTGCCAGCAGTCTAGCGGGAGGTGGCTACGAGCAGTACTTC.